Listed below are T cell receptor beta chains from one sample, sequenced in a study of radiation and T cells in renal cell carcinoma. TCRdb's copy holds only in-frame clones and misses some; the assay was immunoSEQ multiplex PCR. The table includes some 43,000 clones, 80% to 85% detected once. The material sequenced was blood, taken from a patient whose treatment included radiotherapy and nephrectomy. The receptors stem from a woman in her 70s with renal cell carcinoma. Both conserved end residues are part of each CDR3. A D gene is named only where the DNA matches it firmly. Clone size is given for some rows only: seen once, a few or many times, or a class if the clone is expanded.

J,size,D,length,V,DNA,CDR3
TRBJ1-6,-,TRBD1,14,TRBV5-1,TGCGCCAGCAGCTCGGGACAGGGGGTATCACCCCTCCACTTT,CASSSGQGVSPLHF
TRBJ1-3,-,TRBD1,15,TRBV9,TGTGCCAGCAGCGCCTGGGACAGCTCTGGAAACACCATATATTTT,CASSAWDSSGNTIYF
TRBJ1-1,-,-,14,TRBV5-1,TGCGCCAGCAGCTTAGGGGGGCGCGTCTCTGAAGCTTTCTTT,CASSLGGRVSEAFF
TRBJ2-3,-,-,12,TRBV29-1,TGCAGCGCAGACCCAGAGACAGATACGCAGTATTTT,CSADPETDTQYF
TRBJ1-4,-,-,15,TRBV10-3,TGTGCCATCAGTGACATCGCTTCAACTAATGAAAAACTGTTTTTT,CAISDIASTNEKLFF
TRBJ1-6,-,TRBD1,14,TRBV6-5,TGTGCCAGCAGTTCCACAGGGGGTCGGGCACCCCTCCACTTT,CASSSTGGRAPLHF
TRBJ1-1,-,-,13,TRBV14,TGTGCCAGCGGCCGGACCGCGAACACTGAAGCTTTCTTT,CASGRTANTEAFF
TRBJ1-1,-,TRBD1,14,TRBV7-9,TGTGCCAGCAGCTCATGGGGGTCGGACAGGGGAACTTTCTTT,CASSSWGSDRGTFF
TRBJ2-7,-,TRBD1,13,TRBV7-8,TGTGCCAGCAGCTTTGGGACAGGGAACGAGCAGTACTTC,CASSFGTGNEQYF
TRBJ2-1,-,-,15,TRBV6-5,TGTGCCAGCAGGATCGACGGGAGAGGGTACAATGAGCAGTTCTTC,CASRIDGRGYNEQFF
TRBJ2-7,-,TRBD1,15,TRBV5-4,TGTGCCAGCAGCCCCGGGACAGAAAGCTCCTACGAGCAGTACTTC,CASSPGTESSYEQYF
TRBJ2-3,few,-,13,TRBV19,TGTGCCAGTAGTATAGGTGTCGGGGGTACGCAGTATTTT,CASSIGVGGTQYF